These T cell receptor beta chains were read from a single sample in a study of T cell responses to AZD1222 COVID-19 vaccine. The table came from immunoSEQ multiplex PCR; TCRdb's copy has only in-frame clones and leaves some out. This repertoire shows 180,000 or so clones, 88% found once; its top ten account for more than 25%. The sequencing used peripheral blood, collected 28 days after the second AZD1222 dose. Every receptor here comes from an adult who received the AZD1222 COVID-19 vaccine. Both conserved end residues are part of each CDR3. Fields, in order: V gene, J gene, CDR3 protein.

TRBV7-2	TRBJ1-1	CASSRTPSGTEAFF
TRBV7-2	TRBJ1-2	CASSTYQDTGYTF
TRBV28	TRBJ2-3	CASVQLAGVSTDTQYF
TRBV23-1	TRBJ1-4	CASSLRPWANEKLFF
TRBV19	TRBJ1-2	CASSILGQNYGYTF
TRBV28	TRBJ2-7	CASRGDGRSYEQYF
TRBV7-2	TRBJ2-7	CASSSQTSGRGYEQYF
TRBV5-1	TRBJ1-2	CASSLDVYGYTF
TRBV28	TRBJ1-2	CASSDLGTGVLNYGYTF
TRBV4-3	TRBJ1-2	CASSQATTGIRGYTF
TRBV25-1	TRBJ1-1	CASSKLQGTGTEAFF
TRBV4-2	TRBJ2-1	CASSPSGGYNEQFF
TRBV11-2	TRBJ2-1	CASSLLAGGKYNEQFF
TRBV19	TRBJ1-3	CASSMRGNTIYF
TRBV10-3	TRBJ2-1	CAISDSGRPGEQFF
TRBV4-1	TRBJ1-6	CASSQGGLRLGSPLHF
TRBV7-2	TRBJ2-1	CASNYRDREVLFF
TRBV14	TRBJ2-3	CASSPPREGPTLPDTQYF
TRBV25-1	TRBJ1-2	CASSERPFGGYTF
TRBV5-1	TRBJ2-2	CASSLGFGATTTGELFF
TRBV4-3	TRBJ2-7	CPSSRAGTGGHEQYF
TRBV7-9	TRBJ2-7	CASSSKGPPYEQYF
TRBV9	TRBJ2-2	CASRAIGVTGELFF
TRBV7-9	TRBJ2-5	CASSLSREKTQYF
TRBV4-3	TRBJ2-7	CASSQGITGTYEQYF
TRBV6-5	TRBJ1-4	CASAVQGANEKLFF
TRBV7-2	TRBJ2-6	CASSPYRRSSGANVLTF
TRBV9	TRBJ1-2	CASSVEGRAGYTF
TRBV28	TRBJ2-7	CASSLSEKRYEQYF
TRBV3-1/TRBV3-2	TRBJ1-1	CASSPRQPAVVAEAFF
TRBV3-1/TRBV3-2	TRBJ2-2	CASSPGGGGHRGAVF
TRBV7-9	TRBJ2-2	CASSPGGGELFF
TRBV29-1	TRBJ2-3	CSVARQGRLAGRDTQYF
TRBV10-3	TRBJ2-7	CAISESVAAPYEQYF
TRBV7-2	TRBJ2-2	CASSLSTLPTGELFF
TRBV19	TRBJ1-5	CASSIAGNQPQHF
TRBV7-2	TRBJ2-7	CASSPRAGGEYEQYF
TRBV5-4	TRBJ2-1	CAARRDSYNEQFF
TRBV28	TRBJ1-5	CASSPINQPQHF
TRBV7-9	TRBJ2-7	CASSSNRGSYEQYF
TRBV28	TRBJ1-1	CASSLTALNTEAFF
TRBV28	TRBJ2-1	CASRNYNEQFF
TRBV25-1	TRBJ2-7	CASSDSRRTYEQYF
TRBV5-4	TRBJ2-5	CASSRGQQETQYF
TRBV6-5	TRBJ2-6	CASSSYSTSGANVLTF
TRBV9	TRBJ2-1	CASSPLGYNEQFF
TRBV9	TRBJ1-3	CASSVADYKGDTIYF
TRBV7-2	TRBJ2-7	CASSGSGSGEQYF
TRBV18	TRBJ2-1	CASSPPSLARFNEQFF
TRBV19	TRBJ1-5	CASSPTLDSLSNQPQHF
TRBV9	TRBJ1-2	CASTDRFNYGYTF